These 15 T cell receptor beta chains came from one sample sequenced in a study of regulatory T cells in long-lasting Graves disease. In building TCR beta libraries, iRepertoire HTBI primers were used together with Arm-PCR of CDR3 regions. MiXCR was run by TCRdb on the multiplex PCR reads, yielding one entry per CDR3 protein. This table has about 560,000 distinct CDR3 sequences, roughly 15% appearing once. Time point here: newly diagnosed GD, antithyroid drugs for less than 3 months. With RNA extracted from PBMCs as input, the TCR library was made. The same data also went into a second study, on T cells in Graves' hyperthyroidism and ophthalmopathy.

Sequencing used peripheral blood mononuclear cells (PBMCs), obtained at new diagnosis, from a patient treated with antithyroid drugs. These receptors all stem from a man in his late teens or twenties with Graves disease.

V is TRBV13 and J is TRBJ1-1, with D unclear. The CDR3 is 14 amino acids. Germline V gene sequence: CDR1 PRHDT, CDR2 FYEKMQ (reference sequence). Trimming took 5 bases from V and 6 from J, leaving 16 bases between them. CDR3 nucleotides: TGTGCCAGCAGCCCAAGACGCAGTGATCCTGAAGCTTTCTTT. Protein: CASSPRRSDPEAFF.

This chain joins TRBV4-1 and TRBJ2-3; TRBD2 matches at 11 bases. Trimming at V came to 1 base and at J to 6 bases, leaving 6 bases not matched to a gene. This CDR3 is built from 16 residues. Looked up from germline, CDR1 is MGHRA and CDR2 is YSYEKL. The CDR3 DNA is TGCGCCAGCAGCCAAGTAGCGGGAGGGGGGTTGGATACGCAGTATTTT. Translating gives CASSQVAGGGLDTQYF.

This clonotype occurred a few times. This sequence joins TRBV7-9 and TRBJ2-7, with D tentatively TRBD1 or TRBD2 (5 bases each). Per germline, CDR1 SEHNR and CDR2 FQNEAQ (reference sequence). The CDR3 is 15 residues long. Trimming took 4 bases from V and 5 from J, leaving 18 bases between them. CDR3 in DNA: TGTGCCAGCAGCTCAGTAGCAGGGCGGGTGCACGAGCAGTACTTC. The encoded protein is CASSSVAGRVHEQYF. The full variable domain, completed using reference TRBV7-9 and TRBJ2-7, is DTGVSQNPRHKITKRGQNVTFRCDPISEHNRLYWYRQTLGQGPEFLTYFQNEAQLEKSRLLSDRFSAERPKGSFSTLEIQRTEQGDSAMYLCASSSVAGRVHEQYFGPGTRLTVT.

This chain links TRBV9 with TRBJ2-7; 7 bases agree with TRBD2. The CDR3 loop spans 14 amino acids. The germline CDR1 and CDR2 sequences are SGDLS and YYNGEE. Trimming took 7 bases from V and 0 from J; bases not matched to a gene: 7. This chain's CDR3 is CASGGGRSSYEQYF. CDR3 nucleotides: TGTGCCAGCGGGGGGGGGAGAAGCTCCTACGAGCAGTACTTC.

There are many counts of this clonotype. V usage is TRBV20-1 and J usage is TRBJ1-1, with 9 bases matching TRBD1. Trimming took 6 bases from V and 8 from J; bases not matched to a gene: 13. The CDR3 totals 14 residues. Germline CDR1 DFQATT, CDR2 SNEGSKA (reference sequence). The CDR3 sequence is CSAKDRGFVNEAFF. The CDR3 DNA reads as TGCAGTGCGAAGGACAGGGGTTTCGTAAACGAAGCTTTCTTT.

J is TRBJ1-4 and V is TRBV9; D remains unclear. The CDR3 is made up of 15 amino acids. Trimming pared 0 bases from V and 0 bases from J, leaving 6 bases between. Germline CDR1 reads SGDLS; CDR2 reads YYNGEE. Here the CDR3 reads CASSVEPATNEKLFF. The CDR3 nucleotides read TGTGCCAGCAGCGTAGAACCGGCAACTAATGAAAAACTGTTTTTT.

At least ten counts were recorded for this clonotype. This chain connects TRBV12-3 or TRBV12-4 to TRBJ1-6; D remains ambiguous. The V and J ends lost 1 base and 6 bases respectively, with 10 bases between them. This CDR3 region has 15 residues. The CDR3 sequence is CASSLVGNLNSPLHF. The DNA of the CDR3 is TGTGCCAGCAGTTTAGTCGGAAACCTTAATTCACCCCTCCACTTT.

This clonotype came up a few times. The chain recombines TRBV7-9 with TRBJ2-7, with 7 bases identical to TRBD1. This CDR3 spans 14 amino acids. After removal of 4 bases from V and 3 bases from J, the junction contained 6 bases not matched to a gene. CDR1 is SEHNR, CDR2 FQNEAQ, per germline (reference sequence). CDR3 region: CASSSYRGNYEQYF. CDR3 sequence (DNA): TGTGCCAGCAGCTCTTACAGGGGTAACTACGAGCAGTACTTC.

This clonotype was detected a few times. A much bigger clone sits one base away, suggesting this may be a read error. The chain joins TRBV6-1 to TRBJ1-1; the D is unclear. CDR1 is MNHNS and CDR2 is SASEGT in the germline V gene. The CDR3 has 14 residues. CDR3 in amino acids: CACSTDILNTEAFF. The DNA for the CDR3 is TGTGCCTGCAGTACCGACATACTGAACACTGAAGCTTTCTTT.

Worth noting for this clonotype: A much larger clone differs from this one at a single base, so this may be a read error. The V gene is TRBV7-2, the J gene TRBJ2-1; D call uncertain. With 1 base removed from V and 3 bases from J, the gap between germline ends came to 7 bases. Germline V gene sequence: CDR1 SGHTA, CDR2 FQGNSA. The length of the CDR3 is 14 residues. As DNA, the CDR3 is TGTGCCAGCAGCTTAGGGAGCTACTACAATGAGCAGTTCTTC. Translation gives CASSLGSYYNEQFF.

Many counts were recorded for this clonotype. This chain links TRBV20-1 with TRBJ2-5, with D perhaps given as TRBD1 or TRBD2 (5 bases each). This CDR3 spans 15 amino acids. The germline V gene encodes CDR1 DFQATT and CDR2 SNEGSKA (reference sequence). Trimming removed 0 bases at V and 7 bases at J, with 18 bases between. The CDR3 reads CSARDGRDPMGTQYF. CDR3 DNA sequence: TGCAGTGCTAGAGATGGACGGGACCCAATGGGGACCCAGTACTTC.

This clonotype came up a few times. The chain couples TRBV4-1 to TRBJ1-2; D is possibly TRBD1 (6 bases). Trimming took 4 bases from V and 6 from J, leaving 18 bases between them. Germline lookup yields CDR1 MGHRA and CDR2 YSYEKL. This CDR3 is 15 amino acids long. The CDR3 reads CASSPSRTGWDGYTF. The CDR3 DNA reads TGCGCCAGCAGCCCAAGTAGAACAGGGTGGGATGGCTACACCTTC.

This clonotype was counted many times. The chain recombines TRBV27 with TRBJ2-3, with D possibly matching TRBD2 (6 bases). Germline CDR1 reads MNHEY; CDR2 reads SMNVEV (reference sequence). The CDR3 runs 14 residues. Trimming took 5 bases from V and 1 from J, leaving 10 bases between them. The CDR3 nucleotides read TGTGCCAGCAGTCGGGAGACCGGCACAGATACGCAGTATTTT. Translating gives CASSRETGTDTQYF.

This clonotype was detected a few times. This chain uses TRBV27 with TRBJ2-1; TRBD2 matches 10 bases. The ends lost 2 bases at V and 6 bases at J; junction bases unmatched: 4. From germline, CDR1 is MNHEY and CDR2 SMNVEV (reference sequence). The CDR3 covers 15 residues. The CDR3, as DNA: TGTGCCAGCAGTTTAATTAGCGGGGGGTCCAATGAGCAGTTCTTC. Protein product: CASSLISGGSNEQFF.

This clonotype was seen many times. The chain has TRBV2 and TRBJ2-5; D unresolved. With 8 bases removed from V and 2 bases from J, the gap between germline ends came to 6 bases. The CDR3 is made up of 11 amino acids. From germline, CDR1 is SNHLY and CDR2 FYNNEI. The CDR3 DNA sequence: TGTGCCAGCGGATTTCAAGAGACCCAGTACTTC. Its translation: CASGFQETQYF.